The 30 T cell receptor beta chains below all came from one sample that was sequenced in a study of radiation and T cells in renal cell carcinoma. Time point noted: baseline pretreatment blood. Noted treatment: 15 Gy SBRT to primary tumor, nephrectomy 4 weeks later. Sequencing used immunoSEQ multiplex PCR; TCRdb keeps in-frame clones, though not all of them. Of 140,000 or so clones listed, about 88% are singletons. Here the sequenced sample was blood, taken from a patient whose treatment included radiotherapy and nephrectomy. Receptors were obtained from a woman in her 50s with renal cell carcinoma.

V is TRBV27 and J is TRBJ1-3, with no clear D. The CDR3 spans 15 residues. The germline V and J ends were trimmed by 6 bases and 0 bases, with 12 bases remaining between them. Per the germline V gene, CDR1 is MNHEY and CDR2 is SMNVEV (reference sequence). The CDR3 is CASRSRRSSGNTIYF. The CDR3 nucleotides read TGTGCCAGCAGGAGCCGGAGGAGCTCTGGAAACACCATATATTTT.

This rearrangement joins TRBV4-1 to TRBJ1-5, with TRBD1 matching over 11 bases. The CDR3 sequence is 16 residues long. The germline gives CDR1 MGHRA, CDR2 YSYEKL. With 3 bases clipped from V and 5 bases from J, the junction kept 6 bases outside the gene matches. The CDR3 region has the DNA TGCGCCAGCAGCCAGCGGACAGGGGGCTGGGATCAGCCCCAGCATTTT. It encodes CASSQRTGGWDQPQHF.

V gene TRBV5-6 combines with J gene TRBJ1-2, with a weak D call TRBD1 (6 bases). Per the germline V gene, CDR1 is SGHDT and CDR2 is YYEEEE. The CDR3 contains 14 residues. Between the trimmed V and J ends, which lost 1 base and 3 bases, there was a span of 10 bases. The CDR3 here is CASSLRTAHYGYTF. The CDR3 region has the DNA TGTGCCAGCAGCTTGAGGACAGCACACTATGGCTACACCTTC.

The gene calls are TRBV7-9 and TRBJ1-5, with 8 bases that match TRBD1. The CDR3 has 14 residues. Germline values: CDR1 SEHNR, CDR2 FQNEAQ (reference sequence). Trimming at V came to 3 bases and at J to 4 bases, leaving 2 bases not matched to a gene. In DNA form, the CDR3 reads TGTGCCAGCAGCTTTACAGGGGGGAATCAGCCCCAGCATTTT. This translates into CASSFTGGNQPQHF.

CDR3 in amino acids: CASSYRITNTGELFF. CDR3 DNA: TGCGCCAGCAGCTATCGGATTACGAACACCGGGGAGCTGTTTTTT. The chain carries TRBV4-1 and TRBJ2-2; D is ambiguous. CDR1 MGHRA and CDR2 YSYEKL come from the germline V gene. V lost 5 bases to trimming and J lost 0 bases, with 10 bases between them. The CDR3 covers 15 residues.

This clone appeared a few times. This chain links TRBV19 with TRBJ2-4, with 9 bases identical to TRBD1. Germline CDR1 is LNHDA and CDR2 is SQIVND (reference sequence). The CDR3 loop spans 15 amino acids. With V trimmed by 1 base and J by 7 bases, 5 bases remained unmatched. CDR3 loop: CASSIAVGQGNIQYF. CDR3 DNA sequence: TGTGCCAGTAGTATAGCCGTCGGACAGGGGAACATTCAGTACTTC.

For the CDR3, the DNA is TGTGCCAGCAGCTTAGCGTTGGGTGAAGCTTTCTTT. Residues: CASSLALGEAFF. This sequence joins TRBV7-6 and TRBJ1-1; no definite D call. The CDR3 runs to 12 residues. Looked up from germline, CDR1 is SGHVS and CDR2 is FNYEAQ. Trimming shortened V by 0 bases and J by 7 bases, and 6 bases separated the two germline ends.

This clone was found a few times. V gene TRBV7-9 combines with J gene TRBJ1-6; D is unresolved. CDR3 length: 12 amino acids. Trimming took 2 bases from V and 7 from J, leaving 3 bases between them. Germline values: CDR1 SEHNR, CDR2 FQNEAQ (reference sequence). The CDR3 region is CASSLTNSPLHF. In DNA, the CDR3 is TGTGCCAGCAGCTTAACCAATTCACCCCTCCACTTT. The full variable domain, its missing parts supplied by reference TRBV7-9 and TRBJ1-6, is DTGVSQNPRHKITKRGQNVTFRCDPISEHNRLYWYRQTLGQGPEFLTYFQNEAQLEKSRLLSDRFSAERPKGSFSTLEIQRTEQGDSAMYLCASSLTNSPLHFGNGTRLTVT.

V usage is TRBV2 and J usage is TRBJ2-5; TRBD2 might be the D (6 bases). V was cut by 1 base and J by 4 bases, with 13 bases left in between. Germline V gene lookup returns CDR1 SNHLY and CDR2 FYNNEI. The CDR3 has 15 residues. The CDR3 DNA follows: TGTGCCAGCAGTGAAGGAGGAGGGGCAAGAGAGACCCAGTACTTC. This encodes CASSEGGGARETQYF.

The rearrangement uses TRBV19 and TRBJ1-1, with D unresolved. Germline V gene data show CDR1 as LNHDA and CDR2 as SQIVND (reference sequence). The germline V and J ends were trimmed by 0 bases and 0 bases, with 5 bases remaining between them. This CDR3 contains 14 residues. Here the CDR3 DNA reads TGTGCCAGTAGTATAGACAGGATGAACACTGAAGCTTTCTTT. Encoded protein: CASSIDRMNTEAFF.

The chain employs TRBV4-2 and TRBJ2-5, with TRBD2 matching over 8 bases. V was pared by 0 bases and J by 2 bases, with 5 bases of the junction left unmatched. Germline V gene sequence: CDR1 LGHNA, CDR2 YNFKEQ. The CDR3 covers 16 residues. CDR3 bases: TGTGCCAGCAGCCAAGAGCGGGGGGACTCACAAGAGACCCAGTACTTC. It codes for CASSQERGDSQETQYF.

The chain carries TRBV27 and TRBJ1-6; D remains ambiguous. Deletions cut 6 bases from V and 7 bases from J, with 7 bases between. CDR1 is MNHEY, CDR2 SMNVEV, per germline (reference sequence). The CDR3 length is 12 residues. The CDR3 DNA follows: TGTGCCAGCAGCCGCAGGAATTCACCCCTCCACTTT. Translation gives CASSRRNSPLHF.

The genes are TRBV19 and TRBJ1-2; 7 bases align to TRBD1. The CDR3 loop spans 14 amino acids. Trimming cost V 5 bases and J 5 bases; bases outside gene matches: 8. The V gene's germline CDR1 is LNHDA and CDR2 SQIVND (reference sequence). CDR3 bases: TGTGCCAGTAGTCCGGGACAGACCCAATATGGCTACACCTTC. Protein product: CASSPGQTQYGYTF.

This rearrangement joins TRBV5-6 to TRBJ2-7; no clear D gene. V lost 4 bases, J lost 6 bases, and 11 bases lay in between. The CDR3 length is 12 residues. CDR1 and CDR2 from the germline V gene are SGHDT and YYEEEE. For the CDR3, the DNA is TGTGCCAGCAGCCTTCAGTATCTCGAGCAGTACTTC. It translates to CASSLQYLEQYF.

The J gene is TRBJ1-6, the V gene TRBV7-9; unclear D gene. Germline lookup yields CDR1 SEHNR and CDR2 FQNEAQ (reference sequence). V lost 8 bases to trimming and J lost 7 bases, with 15 bases between them. The length of the CDR3 is 14 residues. The CDR3 DNA follows: TGTGCCAGCTGTCGACTGTCGTCGAATTCACCCCTCCACTTT. Protein product: CASCRLSSNSPLHF.

The chain has TRBV18 and TRBJ2-7; 10 bases are a match to TRBD1. The junction had 13 bases not matched to a gene; V was cut back by 6 bases and J by 8 bases. The CDR3 has 15 amino acids. Germline lookup yields CDR1 KGHSH and CDR2 LQKENI. CDR3 coding DNA: TGTGCCAGCTCGCTACGTGCCCGGGACAGGGGTCAGCAGTACTTC. Translated: CASSLRARDRGQQYF.

The gene calls are TRBV9 and TRBJ2-5; weak D call: TRBD2 (6 bases). V gave up 2 bases and J gave up 1 base, with 18 bases separating them. Germline values: CDR1 SGDLS, CDR2 YYNGEE. The CDR3 sequence is 17 residues long. The CDR3 loop is CASSVSGGDGPQETQYF. CDR3 DNA: TGTGCCAGCAGCGTGAGTGGAGGGGACGGGCCCCAAGAGACCCAGTACTTC.

This clone was detected once. The chain employs TRBV5-1 and TRBJ2-5; D might be TRBD1 (6 bases). The CDR3 runs to 14 residues. Trimming took off 4 bases at V and 7 bases at J, with 17 bases between the two ends. The germline V gene has CDR1 SGHRS and CDR2 YFSETQ. CDR3 bases: TGCGCCAGCAGCCCCGACAGGCTCGGGTGGACCCAGTACTTC. Amino acid sequence: CASSPDRLGWTQYF. Full variable domain (remainder filled in from reference TRBV5-1 and TRBJ2-5): KAGVTQTPRYLIKTRGQQVTLSCSPISGHRSVSWYQQTPGQGLQFLFEYFSETQRNKGNFPGRFSGRQFSNSRSEMNVSTLELGDSALYLCASSPDRLGWTQYFGPGTRLLVL.

This chain uses TRBV14 with TRBJ2-5; possibly TRBD2 for D (5 bases). The V and J ends lost 1 base and 7 bases respectively, with 10 bases between them. CDR3 size: 13 residues. CDR1 and CDR2 (germline): SGHDN, FVKESK. The CDR3 protein is CASSQVYSGTQYF. The CDR3 bases are TGTGCCAGCAGCCAAGTTTACAGCGGGACCCAGTACTTC.

The chain joins TRBV4-3 to TRBJ2-3; TRBD1 matches at 7 bases. The CDR3 has 15 residues. The ends lost 4 bases at V and 3 bases at J; junction bases unmatched: 7. The germline V gene has CDR1 LGHNA and CDR2 YSLEER. The CDR3 DNA follows: TGCGCCAGCAGCCCGGACAGGCTCGGGACAGATACGCAGTATTTT. Translated: CASSPDRLGTDTQYF.

V is TRBV5-7 and J is TRBJ1-5; possibly TRBD1 for D (5 bases). TRBV5-7 is assigned to the ORF class and has an uncertain function. The length of the CDR3 is 15 residues. V lost 4 bases and J 4 bases, leaving 15 bases between the germline ends. CDR3 sequence: CASSKMGGANQPQHF. The CDR3, as DNA: TGTGCCAGCAGCAAAATGGGAGGGGCGAATCAGCCCCAGCATTTT.

The V and J genes are TRBV9 and TRBJ1-4, with 7 positions matching TRBD1. The V gene end was trimmed by 7 bases and the J gene end by 5 bases; junction bases not matched to a gene: 11. The germline V gene has CDR1 SGDLS and CDR2 YYNGEE. There are 15 residues in the CDR3. The CDR3 loop is CASGVTGAPNEKLFF. The CDR3 DNA reads as TGTGCCAGCGGAGTTACAGGGGCCCCAAATGAAAAACTGTTTTTT.

This clone was recorded once. The rearrangement uses TRBV29-1 and TRBJ2-5, with 8 nucleotides matching TRBD2. Per germline, CDR1 SQVTM and CDR2 ANQGSEA. CDR3 length: 13 residues. Trimming cost V 2 bases and J 7 bases; bases outside gene matches: 6. CDR3 nucleotides: TGCAGCGTTGAAATAACTAGCGGTGGGACCCAGTACTTC. Translated, it gives CSVEITSGGTQYF. Complete variable domain (other parts from reference TRBV29-1 and TRBJ2-5): SAVISQKPSRDICQRGTSLTIQCQVDSQVTMMFWYRQQPGQSLTLIATANQGSEATYESGFVIDKFPISRPNLTFSTLTVSNMSPEDSSIYLCSVEITSGGTQYFGPGTRLLVL.

This chain connects TRBV30 to TRBJ2-7, with D tentatively TRBD2 (6 bases). CDR1 is GTSNPN and CDR2 is SVGIG in the germline V gene (reference sequence). V lost 3 bases to trimming and J lost 2 bases, with 11 bases between them. This CDR3 has 13 amino acids. The CDR3 DNA reads as TGTGCCTGGAGGGGGCGGGGAACCTACGAGCAGTACTTC. Encoded protein: CAWRGRGTYEQYF.

The V gene is TRBV7-2, the J gene TRBJ2-5; D perhaps matches TRBD2 (6 bases). Germline-derived CDR1 and CDR2 are SGHTA and FQGNSA. V was clipped by 4 bases and J by 1 base, with 19 bases between them. The CDR3 contains 17 residues. The CDR3 reads CASSSRGSRRGQETQYF. The CDR3 nucleotides read TGTGCCAGCAGCTCAAGAGGGAGCAGGAGGGGCCAAGAGACCCAGTACTTC.

V gene TRBV25-1 combines with J gene TRBJ2-5, with 9 bases fitting TRBD1. The J segment lost 0 bases and the V segment lost 5 bases, leaving 4 bases of the junction unmatched. CDR1 is MGHDK, CDR2 SYGVNS, per germline. This CDR3 has 15 amino acids. The CDR3: CASSNDRGYQETQYF. CDR3 coding DNA: TGTGCCAGCAGTAACGACAGGGGGTACCAAGAGACCCAGTACTTC.

The rearrangement joins TRBV5-1 to TRBJ1-2, with D possibly being TRBD1 (5 bases). The germline V and J ends were trimmed by 0 bases and 3 bases, with 12 bases remaining between them. Germline lookup yields CDR1 SGHRS and CDR2 YFSETQ. The CDR3 contains 15 residues. The CDR3 loop reads CASSLGLGRDYGYTF. The CDR3 coding sequence is TGCGCCAGCAGCTTGGGTCTGGGCAGGGACTATGGCTACACCTTC.

The chain is built from TRBV6-5 and TRBJ1-5, with D uncertain. CDR3 size: 13 residues. V gave up 4 bases and J gave up 6 bases, with 10 bases separating them. The germline gives CDR1 MNHEY, CDR2 SVGAGI. The CDR3: CASSFTAGQPQHF. CDR3 in DNA: TGTGCCAGCAGTTTTACAGCCGGTCAGCCCCAGCATTTT.

The chain combines TRBV19 with TRBJ2-1; a weak D match, TRBD2 (6 bases). The length of the CDR3 is 15 residues. Trimming removed 5 bases at V and 2 bases at J, with 13 bases between. Looked up from germline, CDR1 is LNHDA and CDR2 is SQIVND (reference sequence). CDR3 in amino acids: CASSPSSDPYNEQFF. The CDR3, as DNA: TGTGCCAGTAGTCCATCTAGCGATCCCTACAATGAGCAGTTCTTC.

The V call is TRBV5-4, the J call TRBJ2-3; the D gene could be TRBD1 or TRBD2 (5 bases each). Germline assignment: CDR1 SGHNT and CDR2 YYREEE (reference sequence). Deletions cut 10 bases from V and 2 bases from J, with 17 bases between. CDR3 size: 14 residues. In nucleotides, the CDR3 is TGTGCCTTCCCCGGGACCTCAGACACAGATACGCAGTATTTT. Its protein product is CAFPGTSDTDTQYF.